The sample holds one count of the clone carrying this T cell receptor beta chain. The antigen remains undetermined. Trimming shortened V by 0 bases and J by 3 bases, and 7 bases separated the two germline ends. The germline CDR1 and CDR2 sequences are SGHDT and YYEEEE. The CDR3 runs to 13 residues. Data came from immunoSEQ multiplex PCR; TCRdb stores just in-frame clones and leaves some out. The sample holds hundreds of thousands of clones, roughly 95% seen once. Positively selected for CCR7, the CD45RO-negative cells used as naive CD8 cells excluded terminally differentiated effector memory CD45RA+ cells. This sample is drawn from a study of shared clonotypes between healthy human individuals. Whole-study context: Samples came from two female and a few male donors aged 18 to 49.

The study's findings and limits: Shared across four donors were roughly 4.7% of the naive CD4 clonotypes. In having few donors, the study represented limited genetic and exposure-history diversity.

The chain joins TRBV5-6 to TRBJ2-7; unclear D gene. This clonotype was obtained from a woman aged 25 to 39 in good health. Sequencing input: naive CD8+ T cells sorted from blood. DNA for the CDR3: TGTGCCAGCAGCTTGGCTGGCAACTACGAGCAGTACTTC. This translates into CASSLAGNYEQYF. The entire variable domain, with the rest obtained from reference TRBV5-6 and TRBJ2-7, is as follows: DAGVTQSPTHLIKTRGQQVTLRCSPKSGHDTVSWYQQALGQGPQFIFQYYEEEERQRGNFPDRFSGHQFPNYSSELNVNALLLGDSALYLCASSLAGNYEQYFGPGTRLTVT.